This T cell receptor beta chain comes out of a study of CD8 T cells in ankylosing spondylitis. Findings and limits, study-wide: In ankylosing spondylitis patients, matched synovial fluid reportedly showed significant enrichment of disease-linked clones. The authors found the disease-linked clones to be CD8+ and relatively rare in peripheral blood. Prior work had noted some motif variants in reactive arthritis blood and synovial fluid.

This clonotype showed up just a few times. Its antigen is as yet unknown. An end of the junction differs from the germline gene, which may be a read error. There are 14 residues in the CDR3. Germline CDR1 and CDR2: SEHNR and FQNEAQ (reference sequence). Quantitative 5'-RACE with molecular barcodes was used to make the TCR beta libraries. TCRdb fed the 5' RACE reads into MiXCR, producing one record per CDR3 protein. The sample records 100,000 or so distinct CDR3 sequences, 20% to 30% being singletons. The sample was synovial fluid, either unsorted or a sorted T cell fraction (not recorded which). This rearrangement joins TRBV7-9 to TRBJ1-1; a weak D match, TRBD1 (5 bases). The source is a male donor with ankylosing spondylitis. In DNA form, the CDR3 reads TGTGCCAGCAGCTTAGGACAGAAGAACACTGAAGTTTTCTTT. Its protein product is CASSLGQKNTEVFF.